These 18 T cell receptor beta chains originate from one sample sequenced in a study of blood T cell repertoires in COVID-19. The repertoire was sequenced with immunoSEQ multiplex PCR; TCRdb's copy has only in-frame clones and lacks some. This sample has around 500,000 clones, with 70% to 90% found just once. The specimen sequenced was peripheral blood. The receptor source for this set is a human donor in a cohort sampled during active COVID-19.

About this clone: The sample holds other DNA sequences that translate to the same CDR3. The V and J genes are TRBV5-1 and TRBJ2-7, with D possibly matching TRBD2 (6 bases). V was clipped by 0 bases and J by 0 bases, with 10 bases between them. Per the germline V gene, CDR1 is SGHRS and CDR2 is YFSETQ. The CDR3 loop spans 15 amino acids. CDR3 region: CASSLAAGPSYEQYF. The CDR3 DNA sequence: TGCGCCAGCAGCTTGGCCGCGGGACCCTCCTACGAGCAGTACTTC.

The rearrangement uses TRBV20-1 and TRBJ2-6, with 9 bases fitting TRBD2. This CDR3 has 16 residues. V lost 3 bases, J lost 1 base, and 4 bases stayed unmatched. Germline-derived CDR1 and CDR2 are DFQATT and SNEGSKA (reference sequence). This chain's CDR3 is CSASLAGESGANVLTF. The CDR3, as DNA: TGCAGTGCTAGTTTAGCGGGAGAGTCTGGGGCCAACGTCCTGACTTTC.

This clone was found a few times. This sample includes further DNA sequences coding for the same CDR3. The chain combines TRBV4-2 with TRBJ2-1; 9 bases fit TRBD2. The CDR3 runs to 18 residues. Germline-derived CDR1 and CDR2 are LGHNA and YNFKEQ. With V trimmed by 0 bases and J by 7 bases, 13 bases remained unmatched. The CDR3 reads CASSQDKGLAGRGNEQFF. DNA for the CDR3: TGTGCCAGCAGCCAAGATAAGGGGCTAGCGGGACGAGGAAATGAGCAGTTCTTC.

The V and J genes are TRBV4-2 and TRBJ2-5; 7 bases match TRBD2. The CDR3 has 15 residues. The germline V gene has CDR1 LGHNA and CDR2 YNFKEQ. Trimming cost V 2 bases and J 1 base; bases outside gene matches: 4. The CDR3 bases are TGTGCCAGCAGCCAAAGGGCGGGAGCCCAAGAGACCCAGTACTTC. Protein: CASSQRAGAQETQYF.

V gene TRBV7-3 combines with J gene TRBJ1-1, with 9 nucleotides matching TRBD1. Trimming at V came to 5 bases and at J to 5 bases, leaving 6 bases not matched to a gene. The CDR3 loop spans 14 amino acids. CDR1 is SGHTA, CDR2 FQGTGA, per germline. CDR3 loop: CASSPGQGRTEAFF. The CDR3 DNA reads TGTGCCAGCAGCCCCGGACAGGGGCGGACTGAAGCTTTCTTT. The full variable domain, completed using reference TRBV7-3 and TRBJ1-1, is GAGVSQTPSNKVTEKGKYVELRCDPISGHTALYWYRQSLGQGPEFLIYFQGTGAADDSGLPNDRFFAVRPEGSVSTLKIQRTERGDSAVYLCASSPGQGRTEAFFGQGTRLTVV.

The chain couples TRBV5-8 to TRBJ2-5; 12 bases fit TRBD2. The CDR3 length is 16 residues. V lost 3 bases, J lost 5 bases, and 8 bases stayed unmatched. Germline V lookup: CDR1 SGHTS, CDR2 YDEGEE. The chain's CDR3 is CASSSGLAGFRETQYF. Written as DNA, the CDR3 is TGTGCCAGCAGCTCCGGACTAGCGGGATTTCGGGAGACCCAGTACTTC. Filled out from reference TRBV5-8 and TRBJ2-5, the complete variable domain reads EAGVTQSPTHLIKTRGQQATLRCSPISGHTSVYWYQQALGLGLQFLLWYDEGEERNRGNFPPRFSGRQFPNYSSELNVNALELEDSALYLCASSSGLAGFRETQYFGPGTRLLVL.

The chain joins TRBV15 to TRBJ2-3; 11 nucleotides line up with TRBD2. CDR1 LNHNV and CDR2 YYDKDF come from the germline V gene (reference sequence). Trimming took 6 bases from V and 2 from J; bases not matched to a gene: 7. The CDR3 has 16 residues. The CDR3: CATSSGRAGNTDTQYF. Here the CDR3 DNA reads TGTGCCACCAGTAGCGGGAGGGCTGGTAACACAGATACGCAGTATTTT.

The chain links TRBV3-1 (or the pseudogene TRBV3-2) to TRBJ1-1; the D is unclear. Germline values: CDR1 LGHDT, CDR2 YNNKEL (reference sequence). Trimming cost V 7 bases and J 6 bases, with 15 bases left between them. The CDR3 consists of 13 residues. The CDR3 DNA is TGTGCCAGCACCTCCATCGGAGTCGCTGAAGCTTTCTTT. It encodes CASTSIGVAEAFF.

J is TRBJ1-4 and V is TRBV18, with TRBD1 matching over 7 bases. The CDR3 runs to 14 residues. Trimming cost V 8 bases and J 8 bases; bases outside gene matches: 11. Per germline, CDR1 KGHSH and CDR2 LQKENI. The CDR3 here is CASAADRFIEKLFF. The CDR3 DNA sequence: TGTGCCAGCGCGGCGGACAGGTTTATCGAAAAACTGTTTTTT.

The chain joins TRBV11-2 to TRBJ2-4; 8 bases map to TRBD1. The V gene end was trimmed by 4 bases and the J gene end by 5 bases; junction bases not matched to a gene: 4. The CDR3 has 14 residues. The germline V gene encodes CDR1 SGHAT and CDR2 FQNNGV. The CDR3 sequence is CASSSQGVQNIQYF. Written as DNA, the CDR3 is TGTGCCAGCAGCTCACAGGGGGTTCAAAACATTCAGTACTTC.

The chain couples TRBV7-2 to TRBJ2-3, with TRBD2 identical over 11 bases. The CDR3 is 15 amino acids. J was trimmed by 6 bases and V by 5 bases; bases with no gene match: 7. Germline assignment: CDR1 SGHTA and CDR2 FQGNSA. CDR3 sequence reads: CASSQPTSGSDTQYF. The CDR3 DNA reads TGTGCCAGCAGCCAACCTACTAGCGGGAGTGATACGCAGTATTTT.

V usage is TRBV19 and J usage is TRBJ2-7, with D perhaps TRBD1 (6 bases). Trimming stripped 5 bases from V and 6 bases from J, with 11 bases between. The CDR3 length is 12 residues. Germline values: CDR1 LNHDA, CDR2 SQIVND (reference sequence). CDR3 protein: CASSADSGEQYF. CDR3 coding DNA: TGTGCCAGTAGTGCGGACAGTGGCGAGCAGTACTTC.

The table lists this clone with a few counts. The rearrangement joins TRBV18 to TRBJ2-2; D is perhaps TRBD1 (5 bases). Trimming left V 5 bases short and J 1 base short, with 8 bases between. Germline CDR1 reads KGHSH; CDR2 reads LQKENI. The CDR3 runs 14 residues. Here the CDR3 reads CASSDRQNTGELFF. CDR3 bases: TGTGCCAGCTCAGACAGACAGAACACCGGGGAGCTGTTTTTT.

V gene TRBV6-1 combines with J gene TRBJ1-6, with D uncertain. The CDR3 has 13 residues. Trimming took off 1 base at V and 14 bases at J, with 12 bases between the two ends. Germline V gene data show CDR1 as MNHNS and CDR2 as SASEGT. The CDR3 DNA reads TGTGCCAGCAGTGAAGATTTTCGTAGCACCCTCCACTTT. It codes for CASSEDFRSTLHF.

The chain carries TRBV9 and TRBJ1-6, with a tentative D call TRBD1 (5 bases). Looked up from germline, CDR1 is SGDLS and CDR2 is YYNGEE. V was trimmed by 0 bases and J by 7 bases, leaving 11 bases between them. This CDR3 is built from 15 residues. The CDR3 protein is CASSVGTGMNSPLHF. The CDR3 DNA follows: TGTGCCAGCAGCGTAGGAACAGGAATGAATTCACCCCTCCACTTT. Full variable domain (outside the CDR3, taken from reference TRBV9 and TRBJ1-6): DSGVTQTPKHLITATGQRVTLRCSPRSGDLSVYWYQQSLDQGLQFLIQYYNGEERAKGNILERFSAQQFPDLHSELNLSSLELGDSALYFCASSVGTGMNSPLHFGNGTRLTVT.

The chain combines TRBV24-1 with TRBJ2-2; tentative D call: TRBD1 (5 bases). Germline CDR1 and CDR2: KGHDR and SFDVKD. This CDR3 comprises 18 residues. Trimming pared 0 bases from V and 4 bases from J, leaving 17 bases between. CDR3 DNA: TGTGCCACCAGTGATTTGCAGCGTCCAGGGCCTCTCACCGGGGAGCTGTTTTTT. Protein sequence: CATSDLQRPGPLTGELFF.

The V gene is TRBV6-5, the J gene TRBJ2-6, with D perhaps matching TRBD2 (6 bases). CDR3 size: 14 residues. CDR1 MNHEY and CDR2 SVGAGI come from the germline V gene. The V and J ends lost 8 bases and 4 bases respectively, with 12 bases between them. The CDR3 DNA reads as TGTGCCAGCTGGGGCGGGAAGGGGGCCAACGTCCTGACTTTC. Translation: CASWGGKGANVLTF.

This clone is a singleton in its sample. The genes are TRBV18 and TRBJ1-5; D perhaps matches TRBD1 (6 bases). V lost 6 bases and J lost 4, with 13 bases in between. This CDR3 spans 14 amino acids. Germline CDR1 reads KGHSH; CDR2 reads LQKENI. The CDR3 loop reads CASSQDSPNQPQHF. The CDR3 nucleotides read TGTGCCAGCTCTCAGGACAGCCCTAATCAGCCCCAGCATTTT.